One and the same sample provided the 23 T cell receptor beta chains below, sequenced in a study of blood T cell repertoires in COVID-19. The assay was immunoSEQ multiplex PCR, and TCRdb's table has in-frame clones only and misses some. The table has 100,000 to 150,000 clones, over 70% seen once. The sample consisted of peripheral blood. The receptors stem from a woman in her forties or fifties with acute or convalescent COVID-19.

The rearrangement uses TRBV30 and TRBJ2-2, with D perhaps TRBD1 (5 bases). CDR3 size: 13 residues. Trimming cost V 3 bases and J 4 bases, with 9 bases left between them. CDR1 GTSNPN and CDR2 SVGIG come from the germline V gene (reference sequence). In nucleotides, the CDR3 is TGTGCCTGGAGCGCAAGGGGCACCGGGGAGCTGTTTTTT. As protein: CAWSARGTGELFF.

CDR3 coding DNA: TGTGCCAGCAGCCCGTCGAGGACTAGTACCTACGAGCAGTACTTC. Protein product: CASSPSRTSTYEQYF. V and J are TRBV7-9 and TRBJ2-7; 7 bases align to TRBD2. CDR1 is SEHNR, CDR2 FQNEAQ, per germline (reference sequence). Germline trimming cut 5 bases from V and 2 bases from J; bases unmatched to any gene: 9. CDR3 length equals 15 residues.

This clone is a singleton in its sample. The CDR3 DNA sequence: TGTGCCAGCAGCCCCGGGACAGGGGGCCCAAGAAATGAAAAACTGTTTTTT. Protein product: CASSPGTGGPRNEKLFF. The J gene is TRBJ1-4, the V gene TRBV5-8, with 12 positions matching TRBD1. The V gene's germline CDR1 is SGHTS and CDR2 YDEGEE. Trimming took 4 bases from V and 5 from J; bases not matched to a gene: 9. CDR3 length: 17 residues.

This chain links TRBV10-3 with TRBJ2-1; 8 positions match TRBD1. Unmatched junction bases numbered 4, after V lost 2 bases and J lost 10 bases. The CDR3 length is 13 residues. Germline CDR1 and CDR2: ENHRY and SYGVKD. In DNA, the CDR3 is TGTGCCATCAGTGAGGGGACAGGTGGCGAGCAGTTCTTC. This sequence encodes CAISEGTGGEQFF.

This chain links TRBV19 with TRBJ2-1, with 11 bases identical to TRBD2. The CDR3 consists of 16 residues. Trimming at V came to 5 bases and at J to 2 bases, leaving 5 bases not matched to a gene. Germline loops: CDR1 LNHDA, CDR2 SQIVND (reference sequence). The CDR3 region has the DNA TGTGCCAGTAGTCCTAGCGGGGGGAAAACCTACAATGAGCAGTTCTTC. Translating gives CASSPSGGKTYNEQFF.

The rearrangement links TRBV27 to TRBJ2-7; possibly TRBD2 for D (6 bases). Trimming pared 6 bases from V and 0 bases from J, leaving 24 bases between. The germline V gene encodes CDR1 MNHEY and CDR2 SMNVEV (reference sequence). This CDR3 is built from 18 residues. The DNA for the CDR3 is TGTGCCAGCAGGAGAAAAGGAAACCAAGCGGGCAGCTCCTACGAGCAGTACTTC. This sequence encodes CASRRKGNQAGSSYEQYF.

The V gene is TRBV5-1, the J gene TRBJ1-2; D unclear. The germline V gene has CDR1 SGHRS and CDR2 YFSETQ. Trimming stripped 0 bases from V and 4 bases from J, with 7 bases between. This CDR3 region has 13 residues. The CDR3 region is CASSLGEGYGYTF. In nucleotides, the CDR3 is TGCGCCAGCAGCTTGGGGGAGGGCTATGGCTACACCTTC.

The genes are TRBV13 and TRBJ2-3; TRBD2 is a possible D gene (6 bases). The germline gives CDR1 PRHDT, CDR2 FYEKMQ (reference sequence). This CDR3 has 14 residues. With 5 bases removed from V and 7 bases from J, the gap between germline ends came to 16 bases. CDR3 sequence (DNA): TGTGCCAGCAGCCCTCGATGGACTACTAATACGCAGTATTTT. As protein: CASSPRWTTNTQYF.

For the CDR3, the DNA is TGTGCCAGCAGTTACGAGACAGGGAGAGGAAACACCATATATTTT. Protein product: CASSYETGRGNTIYF. This chain joins TRBV6-5 and TRBJ1-3; 7 bases line up with TRBD1. J gave up 4 bases and V 2 bases, and 5 bases lay outside the gene matches. CDR3 size: 15 residues. In germline, CDR1 is MNHEY, CDR2 SVGAGI.

The count of this clone is one. J is TRBJ2-1 and V is TRBV5-1, with D unresolved. The length of the CDR3 is 15 residues. Trimming took off 1 base at V and 0 bases at J, with 8 bases between the two ends. Germline CDR1 SGHRS, CDR2 YFSETQ. In DNA, the CDR3 is TGCGCCAGCAGCTTGCGTGCGGACTCCTACAATGAGCAGTTCTTC. Translated, it gives CASSLRADSYNEQFF.

This clone has a single count. The rearrangement uses TRBV6-6 and TRBJ2-4; no firm D call. CDR1 and CDR2 from the germline V gene are MNHNY and SVGAGI (reference sequence). This CDR3 has 14 amino acids. V gave up 2 bases and J gave up 2 bases, with 7 bases separating them. CDR3 in DNA: TGTGCCAGCAGTTACGGAGAGACCAAAAACATTCAGTACTTC. This gives the protein CASSYGETKNIQYF.

The rearrangement uses TRBV12-3 or TRBV12-4 and TRBJ1-1; a possible D gene is TRBD1 (5 bases). CDR3 length: 13 amino acids. The V and J ends lost 5 bases and 4 bases respectively, with 11 bases between them. CDR3 region: CASSRTQGTEAFF. Here the CDR3 DNA reads TGTGCCAGCAGTCGAACCCAGGGCACTGAAGCTTTCTTT.

The chain uses TRBV5-1 and TRBJ2-3, with a possible D match to TRBD2 (7 bases). The CDR3 has 17 residues. The V gene lost 4 bases and the J gene lost 4 bases, with 22 bases spanning the gap. Germline V gives CDR1 SGHRS, CDR2 YFSETQ. CDR3 nucleotide sequence: TGCGCCAGCAGCCACGGGACGGGGGGCGATTATGCAGATACGCAGTATTTT. Its protein is CASSHGTGGDYADTQYF.

This clone was observed a single time. J is TRBJ1-2 and V is TRBV5-4, with D perhaps TRBD1 (6 bases). The CDR3 loop spans 16 amino acids. Trimming pared 2 bases from V and 3 bases from J, leaving 17 bases between. Germline loops: CDR1 SGHNT, CDR2 YYREEE (reference sequence). The CDR3 here is CASSLGKQGGDYGYTF. As DNA, the CDR3 is TGTGCCAGCAGCTTAGGAAAACAGGGTGGAGACTATGGCTACACCTTC.

The V gene is TRBV9, the J gene TRBJ1-4; TRBD1 agrees at 8 bases. Germline trimming cut 1 base from V and 4 bases from J; bases unmatched to any gene: 3. In germline, CDR1 is SGDLS, CDR2 YYNGEE. The CDR3 has 15 residues. CDR3 amino acids: CASSVQGADNEKLFF. The CDR3 coding sequence is TGTGCCAGCAGCGTACAGGGGGCCGATAATGAAAAACTGTTTTTT.

The table lists this clone with a few counts. The rearrangement links TRBV19 to TRBJ1-6, with D unresolved. Germline V gives CDR1 LNHDA, CDR2 SQIVND (reference sequence). CDR3 length equals 14 residues. V was cut by 10 bases and J by 0 bases, with 10 bases left in between. CDR3 sequence reads: CATRLSSYNSPLHF. The CDR3 DNA reads TGTGCCACCCGTTTGAGCTCCTATAATTCACCCCTCCACTTT.

A few counts support this clone. V is TRBV5-1 and J is TRBJ2-7, with D possibly matching TRBD2 (5 bases). V was shortened by 2 bases and J by 3 bases, with 12 bases between the two germline ends. Germline loops: CDR1 SGHRS, CDR2 YFSETQ. The CDR3 has 14 amino acids. CDR3 sequence reads: CASSFQEEGYEQYF. CDR3 bases: TGCGCCAGCAGCTTTCAGGAGGAAGGCTACGAGCAGTACTTC.

The V call is TRBV30, the J call TRBJ2-1; the D is unclear. The CDR3 sequence is 12 residues long. V was pared by 2 bases and J by 4 bases, with 6 bases between. Looked up from germline, CDR1 is GTSNPN and CDR2 is SVGIG (reference sequence). CDR3 protein: CAWSPMYNEQFF. The CDR3 coding sequence is TGTGCCTGGAGTCCCATGTACAATGAGCAGTTCTTC. The variable domain in full, with the rest retrieved from reference TRBV30 and TRBJ2-1, is SQTIHQWPATLVQPVGSPLSLECTVEGTSNPNLYWYRQAAGRGLQLLFYSVGIGQISSEVPQNLSASRPQDRQFILSSKKLLLSDSGFYLCAWSPMYNEQFFGPGTRLTVL.

The rearrangement uses TRBV29-1 and TRBJ1-1; 7 positions agree with TRBD1. The V gene's germline CDR1 is SQVTM and CDR2 ANQGSEA. The CDR3 contains 14 residues. The V gene end was trimmed by 6 bases and the J gene end by 8 bases; junction bases not matched to a gene: 15. CDR3 DNA sequence: TGCAGCGTCGCTACAAGGACAGGAGAAATAGAAGCTTTCTTT. This codes for CSVATRTGEIEAFF.

The V gene is TRBV10-3, the J gene TRBJ2-5, with 13 bases that match TRBD2. The CDR3 extends over 13 amino acids. Per the germline V gene, CDR1 is ENHRY and CDR2 is SYGVKD. Trimming cost V 11 bases and J 3 bases; bases outside gene matches: 3. CDR3 bases: TGTGCCCTCGGACTAGCGGGGGAAGAGACCCAGTACTTC. Protein: CALGLAGEETQYF.

This chain's CDR3 is CAWREAGGNYGYTF. CDR3 nucleotide sequence: TGTGCCTGGAGGGAGGCCGGGGGTAACTATGGCTACACCTTC. This rearrangement joins TRBV30 to TRBJ1-2; D possibly corresponds to TRBD1 (5 bases). The CDR3 has 14 residues. Looked up from germline, CDR1 is GTSNPN and CDR2 is SVGIG (reference sequence). The ends were cut back, 3 bases at V and 1 base at J, with 12 bases in the middle.

This chain links TRBV7-2 with TRBJ1-5; 8 positions agree with TRBD1. J lost 3 bases, V lost 6 bases, and 4 bases had no gene match. The CDR3 has 14 residues. Per germline, CDR1 SGHTA and CDR2 FQGNSA. CDR3 bases: TGTGCCAGCAGTCGACAGGGGACCAATCAGCCCCAGCATTTT. Protein product: CASSRQGTNQPQHF.

The V and J genes are TRBV2 and TRBJ2-5; a weak D match, TRBD2 (6 bases). Trimming took 2 bases from V and 4 from J, leaving 20 bases between them. From germline, CDR1 is SNHLY and CDR2 FYNNEI. The CDR3 is 17 amino acids. The CDR3 here is CASSELGTPNPPETQYF. CDR3 sequence (DNA): TGTGCCAGCAGTGAATTAGGGACTCCTAACCCCCCAGAGACCCAGTACTTC.